The subject of this entry is one T cell receptor beta chain. Clones were read by immunoSEQ multiplex PCR, and TCRdb kept only the in-frame ones, dropping some. The data show some 100,000 clones, 85% to 95% seen once. The source of the sample is a study of blood T cell repertoires in COVID-19. Background on the study: Acute-phase and convalescent COVID-19 samples originated in the United States, Italy and Spain. T cells, B-cell-depleted T cells, or PBMCs provided the cDNA or gDNA that served as material.

Trimming cost V 7 bases and J 1 base, with 10 bases left between them. The CDR3 covers 13 residues. Germline CDR1 MNHEY, CDR2 SVGAGI. The chain couples TRBV6-5 to TRBJ1-1; D is uncertain. Specimen: peripheral blood. This sequence originates from a man aged 50-60 years with active COVID-19. The chain's CDR3 is CASNRERNTEAFF. The CDR3 nucleotides are TGTGCCAGCAACCGGGAGAGGAACACTGAAGCTTTCTTT.